These 17 T cell receptor beta chains were all obtained from the same sample, sequenced in a study of cytomegalovirus exposure and HLA in healthy donors. 13 Jbeta primers and 60 Vbeta primers were used for the PCR. TCRdb keeps only in-frame clones here, not all; method: immunoSEQ multiplex PCR. The table has approximately 190,000 clones, approximately 79% seen once. The specimen sequenced was PBMCs. These receptors originate from a man in his forties in good health and CMV-seropositive.

The V and J genes are TRBV30 and TRBJ1-6, with TRBD1 as a possible D gene (6 bases). V dropped 6 bases and J dropped 10 bases, with 22 bases sitting between them. The germline V gene has CDR1 GTSNPN and CDR2 SVGIG (reference sequence). The CDR3 contains 15 residues. This CDR3 is CACPVTGFDRSPLHF. The CDR3, as DNA: TGTGCCTGCCCCGTCACAGGGTTCGATAGGTCACCCCTCCACTTT. Filled out from reference TRBV30 and TRBJ1-6, the complete variable domain reads SQTIHQWPATLVQPVGSPLSLECTVEGTSNPNLYWYRQAAGRGLQLLFYSVGIGQISSEVPQNLSASRPQDRQFILSSKKLLLSDSGFYLCACPVTGFDRSPLHFGNGTRLTVT.

V and J are TRBV5-1 and TRBJ2-5; perhaps TRBD2 as D (6 bases). CDR1 and CDR2 (germline): SGHRS, YFSETQ. Trimming took 0 bases from V and 7 from J, leaving 16 bases between them. The CDR3 is 15 amino acids. CDR3: CASSLDSSLGGTQYF. DNA of the CDR3: TGCGCCAGCAGCTTGGATAGCTCTCTGGGAGGGACCCAGTACTTC.

The chain joins TRBV7-3 to TRBJ2-7, with TRBD2 identical over 7 bases. The trim removed 5 bases at V and 6 bases at J, leaving 13 bases unmatched. Germline assignment: CDR1 SGHTA and CDR2 FQGTGA. The CDR3 length is 15 residues. CDR3 sequence reads: CASSPPSGVWCEQYF. For the CDR3, the DNA is TGTGCCAGCAGCCCCCCTAGCGGAGTATGGTGCGAGCAGTACTTC.

As DNA, the CDR3 is TGCGCCAGCAGCTTGTCGCCCCAGAGCACAGATACGCAGTATTTT. This encodes CASSLSPQSTDTQYF. The chain employs TRBV5-1 and TRBJ2-3; D gene uncertain. V lost 1 base, J lost 0 bases, and 9 bases lay in between. The CDR3 is made up of 15 amino acids. The germline V gene encodes CDR1 SGHRS and CDR2 YFSETQ.

This sequence joins TRBV4-3 and TRBJ1-6, with a weak D call TRBD1 (5 bases). This CDR3 spans 16 amino acids. Per the germline V gene, CDR1 is LGHNA and CDR2 is YSLEER. V lost 2 bases and J 7 bases, leaving 15 bases between the germline ends. CDR3 coding DNA: TGCGCCAGCAGCCAAACGTTGGGCCGGGGGAATTCACCCCTCCACTTT. It encodes CASSQTLGRGNSPLHF.

In DNA form, the CDR3 reads TGTGCCAGCGGCTCCCCAGGGACCCAGTACTTC. This sequence encodes CASGSPGTQYF. The chain recombines TRBV27 with TRBJ2-5; no definite D call. Germline CDR1 and CDR2: MNHEY and SMNVEV (reference sequence). The V gene lost 8 bases and the J gene lost 7 bases, with 11 bases spanning the gap. This CDR3 contains 11 residues.

This chain uses TRBV27 with TRBJ2-7; 9 nucleotides agree with TRBD1. The CDR3 loop spans 16 amino acids. The junction had 10 bases not matched to a gene; V was cut back by 1 base and J by 6 bases. CDR1 is MNHEY and CDR2 is SMNVEV in the germline V gene (reference sequence). This chain's CDR3 is CASSLLTGGGPLEQYF. In DNA, the CDR3 is TGTGCCAGCAGTTTATTGACAGGGGGAGGCCCACTCGAGCAGTACTTC.

Of note for this clone: Its ends do not fully match the called genes, so a read error is possible. The V gene is TRBV7-7, the J gene TRBJ2-2; D perhaps matches TRBD2 (6 bases). There are 15 residues in the CDR3. Looked up from germline, CDR1 is SSHAT and CDR2 is FNYEAQ (reference sequence). In nucleotides, the CDR3 is TGTGCTAGCAGCTTGCGGGATGGGGGGACCGGGGAGCTGTTTTTT. It yields the protein CASSLRDGGTGELFF.

The chain employs TRBV2 and TRBJ1-4; possible D gene TRBD1, 6 bases. Germline V gives CDR1 SNHLY, CDR2 FYNNEI. The V gene lost 9 bases and the J gene lost 2 bases, with 16 bases spanning the gap. CDR3 length equals 15 residues. CDR3 residues: CARGGGGVTNEKLFF. CDR3 in DNA: TGTGCCAGGGGTGGGGGCGGAGTGACTAATGAAAAACTGTTTTTT.

The chain is built from TRBV5-1 and TRBJ1-3; 8 bases fit TRBD1. The CDR3 extends over 16 amino acids. Germline values: CDR1 SGHRS, CDR2 YFSETQ. V lost 3 bases, J lost 8 bases, and 13 bases stayed unmatched. CDR3 sequence reads: CASSSPTTGGPDTIYF. In DNA form, the CDR3 reads TGCGCCAGCAGCTCTCCAACTACAGGGGGACCGGACACCATATATTTT. Together with reference TRBV5-1 and TRBJ1-3, the CDR3 gives the full variable domain: KAGVTQTPRYLIKTRGQQVTLSCSPISGHRSVSWYQQTPGQGLQFLFEYFSETQRNKGNFPGRFSGRQFSNSRSEMNVSTLELGDSALYLCASSSPTTGGPDTIYFGEGSWLTVV.

This rearrangement joins TRBV27 to TRBJ2-5, with 10 bases that match TRBD2. TRBJ2-7 explains the end of the DNA better; the J call may be wrong. Per germline, CDR1 MNHEY and CDR2 SMNVEV (reference sequence). CDR3 length equals 14 residues. The CDR3 region is CASSLAGAAYEQYF. For the CDR3, the DNA is TGTGCCAGCAGTCTAGCGGGGGCTGCCTACGAGCAGTACTTC.

The genes are TRBV7-2 and TRBJ2-1, with 8 nucleotides matching TRBD2. The CDR3 runs 16 residues. V dropped 3 bases and J dropped 0; count of bases not matched to a gene: 4. Germline assignment: CDR1 SGHTA and CDR2 FQGNSA. The CDR3 DNA reads TGTGCCAGCAGCTTGGCTAGCGGGTCCTCCTACAATGAGCAGTTCTTC. It specifies CASSLASGSSYNEQFF.

The DNA for the CDR3 is TGTGCCAGCACCAATCTAGCGGGGGGGAGCACAGATACGCAGTATTTT. Its translation is CASTNLAGGSTDTQYF. The chain is built from TRBV7-8 and TRBJ2-3; 12 positions agree with TRBD2. J gave up 0 bases and V 7 bases, and 5 bases lay outside the gene matches. Per germline, CDR1 SGHVS and CDR2 FQNEAQ. The CDR3 covers 16 residues.

V gene TRBV4-3 combines with J gene TRBJ2-5; 10 bases fit TRBD2. The J call may be wrong; the DNA end is better matched by TRBJ2-7. This CDR3 contains 16 residues. In germline, CDR1 is LGHNA, CDR2 YSLEER. The CDR3 loop is CASSQDSGGTSYEQYF. The CDR3 DNA sequence: TGCGCCAGCAGCCAAGATAGCGGGGGGACCTCCTACGAGCAGTACTTC.

The chain joins TRBV25-1 to TRBJ1-1; 9 bases fit TRBD1. This CDR3 region has 14 residues. Trimming cost V 2 bases and J 9 bases; bases outside gene matches: 7. The germline gives CDR1 MGHDK, CDR2 SYGVNS. The chain's CDR3 is CASSEPLGTGQAFF. Written as DNA, the CDR3 is TGTGCCAGCAGTGAACCCCTCGGGACAGGGCAAGCTTTCTTT.

J is TRBJ2-5 and V is TRBV7-8, with TRBD2 matching over 9 bases. CDR1 SGHVS and CDR2 FQNEAQ come from the germline V gene. Trimming at V came to 1 base and at J to 0 bases, leaving 6 bases not matched to a gene. The CDR3 is 17 amino acids. The CDR3 nucleotides are TGTGCCAGCAGCTTAGGTCTAGCGGGAAGCCACCAAGAGACCCAGTACTTC. This sequence encodes CASSLGLAGSHQETQYF.

The V call is TRBV19, the J call TRBJ2-7, with TRBD1 identical over 7 bases. The CDR3 has 15 residues. Germline V gene data show CDR1 as LNHDA and CDR2 as SQIVND (reference sequence). J was trimmed by 3 bases and V by 6 bases; bases with no gene match: 11. The CDR3 spells CASSLSAQGFYEQYF. CDR3 nucleotides: TGTGCCAGTAGCCTATCGGCACAGGGGTTCTACGAGCAGTACTTC.